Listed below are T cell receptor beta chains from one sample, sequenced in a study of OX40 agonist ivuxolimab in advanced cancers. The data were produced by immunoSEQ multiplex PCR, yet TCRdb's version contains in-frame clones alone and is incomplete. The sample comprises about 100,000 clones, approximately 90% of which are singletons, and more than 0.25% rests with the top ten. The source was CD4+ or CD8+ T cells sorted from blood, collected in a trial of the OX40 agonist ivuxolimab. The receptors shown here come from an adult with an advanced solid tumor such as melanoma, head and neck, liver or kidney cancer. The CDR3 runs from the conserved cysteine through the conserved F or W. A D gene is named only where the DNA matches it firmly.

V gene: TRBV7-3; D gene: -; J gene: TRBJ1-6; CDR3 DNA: TGTGCCAGCAGCTTAAACTCTATCTCACCCCTCCACTTT; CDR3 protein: CASSLNSISPLHF
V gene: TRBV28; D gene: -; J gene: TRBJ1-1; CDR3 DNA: TGTGCCAGCAGTCCTGGTGGGACTTCGAACACTGAAGCTTTCTTT; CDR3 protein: CASSPGGTSNTEAFF
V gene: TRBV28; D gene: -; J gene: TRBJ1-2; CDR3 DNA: TGTGCCAGCACCAGGAGGGATAACTATGGCTACACCTTC; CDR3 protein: CASTRRDNYGYTF
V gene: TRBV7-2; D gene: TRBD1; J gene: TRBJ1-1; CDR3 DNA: TGTGCCAGCAGCTTAGCCCGGGACAGGGGAGATCTAGTCTTT; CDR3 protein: CASSLARDRGDLVF
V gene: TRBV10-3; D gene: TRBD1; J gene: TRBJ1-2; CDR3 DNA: TGTGCCAACCCGGGACAGGGGTTGATGTATGGCTACACCTTC; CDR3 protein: CANPGQGLMYGYTF
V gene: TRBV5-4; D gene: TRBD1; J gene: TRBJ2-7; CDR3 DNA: TGTGCCAGCAGCTTCGGGACAGGGAACTACGAGCAGTACTTC; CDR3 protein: CASSFGTGNYEQYF
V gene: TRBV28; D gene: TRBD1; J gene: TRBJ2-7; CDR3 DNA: TGTGCCAGCAGTTTAGGACAGGACCCCTACGAGCAGTACTTC; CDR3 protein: CASSLGQDPYEQYF
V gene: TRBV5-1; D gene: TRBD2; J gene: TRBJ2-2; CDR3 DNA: TGCGCCAGCAGCTTGGTGTCTAGCGGGAGCAGAACCGGGGAGCTGTTTTTT; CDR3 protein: CASSLVSSGSRTGELFF
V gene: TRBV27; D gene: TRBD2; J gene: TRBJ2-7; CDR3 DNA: TGTGCCAGCAGTTCCAGGACTAGCGGGAGTCCGTCCGAGCAGTACTTC; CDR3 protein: CASSSRTSGSPSEQYF
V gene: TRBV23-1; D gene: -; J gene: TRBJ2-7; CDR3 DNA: TGCGCCAGCAGGCACAGGACCCTACCCCCCTACGAGCAGTACTTC; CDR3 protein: CASRHRTLPPYEQYF
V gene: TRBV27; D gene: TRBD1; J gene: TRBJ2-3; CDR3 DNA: TGTGCCAGCAGTTTACTGCCGGGACAGGGGGCGAGAGATACGCAGTATTTT; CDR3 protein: CASSLLPGQGARDTQYF
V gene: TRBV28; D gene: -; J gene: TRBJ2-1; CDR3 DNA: TGTGCCAGCAGTTTGGGGGCGCGGAGCTCCTACAATGAGCAGTTCTTC; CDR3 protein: CASSLGARSSYNEQFF
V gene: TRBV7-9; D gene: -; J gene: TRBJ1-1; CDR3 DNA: TGTGCCAGCAGCCCTAGCGGTGGGAGGGAAGCTTTCTTT; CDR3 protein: CASSPSGGREAFF
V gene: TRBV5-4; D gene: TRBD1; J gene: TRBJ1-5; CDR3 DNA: TGTGCCAGCAGCGAGGGACAGGGAGAGAATCAGCCCCAGCATTTT; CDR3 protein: CASSEGQGENQPQHF
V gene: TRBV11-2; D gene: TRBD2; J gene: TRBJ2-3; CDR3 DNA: TGTGCCAGCAGCTTCCGACTAGCGGGAGGTCGGACAGATACGCAGTATTTT; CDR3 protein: CASSFRLAGGRTDTQYF